Below, one T cell receptor (beta chain) is given with its context. The antigen is undetermined. The V gene end was trimmed by 3 bases and the J gene end by 0 bases; junction bases not matched to a gene: 6. The germline V gene encodes CDR1 LGHNA and CDR2 YNFKEQ. The CDR3 loop spans 17 amino acids. The sample originates from a study of cytomegalovirus exposure and HLA in healthy donors. Each donor was healthy, and each was a bone marrow donor. With 60 Vbeta and 13 Jbeta primers, the PCR was carried out. Sequencing was performed with immunoSEQ multiplex PCR; in TCRdb, only in-frame clones are kept and a portion is missing. The sample includes 200,000 to 250,000 clones, nearly 80% of them seen just once. Broader study findings: The listing of 150 to 200 TCR beta chains classed them as cytomegalovirus-associated.

The clonotype was recovered from a man aged 18 to 29 in good health and CMV-seronegative. Specimen: PBMCs. The chain couples TRBV4-2 to TRBJ1-5, with 9 bases fitting TRBD1. The CDR3 region has the DNA TGTGCCAGCAGCCAGGGGACAGGGACTAATAGCAATCAGCCCCAGCATTTT. It is translated as CASSQGTGTNSNQPQHF.